This TCR beta chain was found in a study of T cell repertoires in cytomegalovirus infection. TCRdb passed the reads through MiXCR, listing each CDR3 protein once. The table lists a few hundred thousand distinct CDR3 sequences, approximately 25% of them singletons. The germline gives CDR1 SGHTA, CDR2 FQGNSA. V lost 6 bases, J lost 5 bases, and 13 bases lay in between. This CDR3 is built from 13 residues. The receptor was isolated from a human donor in good health (CMV status not recorded). Some clones in this sample may be carry-over from other donors' samples. The chain carries TRBV7-2 and TRBJ1-1; D is ambiguous. The source material was PBMCs. CDR3 coding DNA: TGTGCCAGCAGTTCCTTTAAGACAACTGAAGCTTTCTTT. Amino acid sequence: CASSSFKTTEAFF.